This T cell receptor (beta chain) originates from a study of Ad26.COV2.S vaccination and SARS-CoV-2 variants. Concerning this clone: The antigen is not known.

The CDR3 extends over 12 amino acids. The V and J ends lost 5 bases and 2 bases respectively, with 5 bases between them. Germline V gene sequence: CDR1 MGHDK, CDR2 SYGVNS. Points from the study as a whole: Vaccinees reportedly had broad spike-specific CD8+ and CD4+ T cell responses.

The assay was immunoSEQ multiplex PCR, and TCRdb's table has in-frame clones only and misses some. The table has 350,000 to 500,000 clones, 90% seen once; the top ten hold about 4.1%. Noted treatment: about 20 received Ad26.COV2.S at low or high dose, single or two shots; about 5 received placebo; per-sample allocation not given. The samples were gathered on day 63 after the first injection of vaccine or placebo. As its vector, the vaccine had Ad26, which expressed Wuhan-strain SARS-CoV-2 spike. Here the sequenced sample was peripheral blood, taken in a trial of Ad26.COV2.S vaccine versus placebo. The receptor comes from a person between 18 and 65 years old who received the Ad26.COV2.S COVID-19 vaccine or a placebo. The chain joins TRBV25-1 to TRBJ2-3; D remains ambiguous. In DNA, the CDR3 is TGTGCCAGCAGTACTTCCACAGATACGCAGTATTTT. Translated: CASSTSTDTQYF.